This TCR beta chain came from a study of shared clonotypes between healthy human individuals. The data were produced by immunoSEQ multiplex PCR, yet TCRdb's version contains in-frame clones alone and is incomplete. The data contain some 500,000 clones, approximately 94% of them seen just once; the ten biggest clones take up 0.064%. CDR3 size: 16 residues. Trimming at V came to 6 bases and at J to 0 bases, leaving 7 bases not matched to a gene. CDR1 is MDHEN, CDR2 SYDVKM, per germline. The rearrangement joins TRBV28 to TRBJ1-4; TRBD1 aligns across 7 bases. The specimen sequenced was naive CD4+ T cells sorted from blood. The subset was: CD45RA+ positively selected. This TCR was recovered from a woman aged 25-40 years in good health. This CDR3 is CASSKDRHATNEKLFF. CDR3 sequence (DNA): TGTGCCAGCAGCAAGGACAGGCATGCAACTAATGAAAAACTGTTTTTT.